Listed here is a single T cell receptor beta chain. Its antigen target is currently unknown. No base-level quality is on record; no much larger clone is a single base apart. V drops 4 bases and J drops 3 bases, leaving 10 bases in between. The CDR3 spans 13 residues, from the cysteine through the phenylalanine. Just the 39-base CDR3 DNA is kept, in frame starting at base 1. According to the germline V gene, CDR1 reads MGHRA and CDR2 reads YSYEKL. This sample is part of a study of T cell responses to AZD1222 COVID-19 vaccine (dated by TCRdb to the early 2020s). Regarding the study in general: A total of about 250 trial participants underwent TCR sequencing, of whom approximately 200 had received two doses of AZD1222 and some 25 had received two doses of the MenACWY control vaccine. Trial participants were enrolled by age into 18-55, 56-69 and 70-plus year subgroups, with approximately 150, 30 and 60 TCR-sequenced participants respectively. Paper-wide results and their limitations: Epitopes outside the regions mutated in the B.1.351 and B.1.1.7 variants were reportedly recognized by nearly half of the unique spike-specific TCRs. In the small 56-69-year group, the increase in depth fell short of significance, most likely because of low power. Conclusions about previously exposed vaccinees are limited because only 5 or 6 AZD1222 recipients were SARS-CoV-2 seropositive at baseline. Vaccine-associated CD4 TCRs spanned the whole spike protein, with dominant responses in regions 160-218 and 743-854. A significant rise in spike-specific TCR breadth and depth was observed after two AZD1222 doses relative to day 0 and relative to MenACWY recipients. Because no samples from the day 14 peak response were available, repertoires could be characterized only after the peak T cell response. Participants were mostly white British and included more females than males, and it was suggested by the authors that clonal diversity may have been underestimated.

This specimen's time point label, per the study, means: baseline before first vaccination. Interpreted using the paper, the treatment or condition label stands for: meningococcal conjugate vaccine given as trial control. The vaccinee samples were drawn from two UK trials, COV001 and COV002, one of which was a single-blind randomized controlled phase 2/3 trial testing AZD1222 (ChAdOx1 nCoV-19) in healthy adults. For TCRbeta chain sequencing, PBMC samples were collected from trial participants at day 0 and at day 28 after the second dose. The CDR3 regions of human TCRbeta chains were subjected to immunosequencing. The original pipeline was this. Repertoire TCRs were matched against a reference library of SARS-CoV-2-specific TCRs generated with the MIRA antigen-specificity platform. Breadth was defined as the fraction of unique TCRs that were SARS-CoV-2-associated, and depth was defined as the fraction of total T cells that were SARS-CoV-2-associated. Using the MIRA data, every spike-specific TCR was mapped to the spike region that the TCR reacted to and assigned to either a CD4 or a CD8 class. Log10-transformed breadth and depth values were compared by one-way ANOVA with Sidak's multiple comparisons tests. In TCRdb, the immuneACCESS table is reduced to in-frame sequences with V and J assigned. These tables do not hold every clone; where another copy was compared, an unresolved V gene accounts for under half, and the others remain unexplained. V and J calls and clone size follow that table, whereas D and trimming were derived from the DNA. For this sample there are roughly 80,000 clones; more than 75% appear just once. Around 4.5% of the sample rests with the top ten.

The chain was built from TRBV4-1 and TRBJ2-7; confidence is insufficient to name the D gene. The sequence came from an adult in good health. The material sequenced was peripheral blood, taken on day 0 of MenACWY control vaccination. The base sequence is TGCGCCAGCAGCCCGGACGCAAGCTACGAGCAGTACTTC. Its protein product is CASSPDASYEQYF.